The rows below give T cell receptor beta chains drawn from one sample of a study of blood T cell repertoires in COVID-19. Method: immunoSEQ multiplex PCR; TCRdb's copy keeps in-frame clones and lacks some. The sample carries under 200,000 clones, about 88% recorded once. Sequenced input: peripheral blood. The receptors come from a man aged 60 to 75 with COVID-19, enrolled during active disease. Both conserved end residues are trimmed from each CDR3. Fields, in order: CDR3 length, V gene, J gene, D gene, CDR3 protein. A D gene is named only where the DNA matches it firmly.

>14|TRBV18|TRBJ2-2|TRBD1
ASSLNRQGSTGELF
>13|TRBV28|TRBJ1-4|NA
ASSFIRPTVEKLF
>14|TRBV19|TRBJ2-5|NA
ASSVGDTPPAETQY
>12|TRBV15|TRBJ2-7|NA
ATSRLPGSYEQY
>22|TRBV27|TRBJ1-1|TRBD1
ASSSQKPPGTGNSVYDGNTEAF
>11|TRBV7-3|TRBJ2-2|NA
ASSLLVAGELF
>11|TRBV24-1|TRBJ2-3|TRBD2
ATTPGGGDTQY
>12|TRBV7-2|TRBJ2-1|TRBD2
ASSFPSGNVEQF
>13|TRBV6-5|TRBJ2-5|NA
ASKAGQKGEETQY
>10|TRBV30|TRBJ2-7|NA
AWSGESYEQY
>11|TRBV27|TRBJ2-2|NA
ASSLSRVGELF
>13|TRBV7-2|TRBJ1-1|NA
ASSLVRGGETEAF
>11|TRBV6-2/TRBV6-3|TRBJ1-6|NA
ASSYSAPLTLH
>16|TRBV28|TRBJ2-3|TRBD2
ASRLITSGGTNTDTQY
>13|TRBV24-1|TRBJ2-3|NA
ATSDLVRGADTQY
>13|TRBV7-9|TRBJ2-1|TRBD2
ASSLETSGGNEQF
>11|TRBV7-2|TRBJ1-1|NA
ASSLRGMPEAF
>11|TRBV18|TRBJ1-2|TRBD1
ASVPGTGNGYT
>12|TRBV5-1|TRBJ2-1|NA
ASSTTPGNLEQF
>12|TRBV5-5|TRBJ1-2|NA
ASSLGGTNYGYT
>13|TRBV24-1|TRBJ2-3|TRBD1
ATSDLGTATDTQY
>13|TRBV18|TRBJ2-5|TRBD1
ASSPKWDSQETQY
>15|TRBV7-2|TRBJ2-1|TRBD2
ASSFGKGLAGRDEQF
>12|TRBV6-5|TRBJ2-2|NA
ASTHTRNTGELF
>15|TRBV11-3|TRBJ1-2|NA
ASSAPVGTKSGDGYT
>14|TRBV6-2/TRBV6-3|TRBJ2-2|TRBD1
ASSYFQGATTGELF
>11|TRBV30|TRBJ1-2|TRBD1
AWRDSPNYGYT
>13|TRBV6-1|TRBJ1-4|TRBD1
ASSEQGTGGEKLF
>12|TRBV7-2|TRBJ1-1|NA
ASSLATGNTEAF
>10|TRBV30|TRBJ1-2|NA
AWSITTYGYT
>14|TRBV9|TRBJ1-3|TRBD1
ASSPITQGAGNTIY
>11|TRBV10-3|TRBJ1-1|TRBD1
AIRTGGSAEAF
>14|TRBV3-1/TRBV3-2|TRBJ1-5|NA
ASSQGGRAGNQPQH
>13|TRBV28|TRBJ1-1|TRBD1
ASSRPRQGATEAF
>11|TRBV29-1|TRBJ1-1|TRBD1
SVEKTGQTEAF
>12|TRBV6-5|TRBJ1-5|TRBD1
ASSLTGGNQPQH
>12|TRBV18|TRBJ1-2|NA
ASSPSDSPGGYT
>11|TRBV10-2|TRBJ1-1|NA
ASTAGEGTEAF
>13|TRBV7-9|TRBJ2-1|TRBD2
ASSLGGGRRNEQF
>14|TRBV27|TRBJ1-3|TRBD1
ASSLSGTAKVNTIY
>13|TRBV6-6|TRBJ1-4|NA
ASSYSGQSNEKLF
>10|TRBV19|TRBJ1-2|NA
ARGGVPYGYT
>13|TRBV27|TRBJ1-2|TRBD1
ASSLGQGAGYGYT
>12|TRBV18|TRBJ1-5|TRBD1
ASSSGTGGQPQH
>13|TRBV13|TRBJ1-4|NA
ASTQWGGTNEKLF
>15|TRBV7-2|TRBJ1-2|TRBD1
ASSLGTGGMSNYGYT
>14|TRBV24-1|TRBJ1-5|NA
ATSDNQGLSNQPQH
>13|TRBV7-3|TRBJ2-3|TRBD2
ASSSLAGVQGTQY
>13|TRBV6-4|TRBJ1-6|NA
ASSAEAGLRSPLH
>13|TRBV6-1|TRBJ2-1|NA
ASSEVGVGINEQF
>14|TRBV6-1|TRBJ1-3|NA
ASSAGSGGGGNTIY
>9|TRBV7-2|TRBJ1-2|NA
ASSPHLGGT
>14|TRBV28|TRBJ1-4|TRBD1
ASSSSMGTGREKLF
>12|TRBV19|TRBJ1-5|NA
ASNPGQRNQPQH